This T cell receptor (beta chain) came from a study of blood T cell repertoires in COVID-19. The wider study: From T cells, B-cell-depleted T cells, or PBMCs came the material, which was cDNA or gDNA.

In germline, CDR1 is MNHNS, CDR2 SASEGT. V shed 4 bases, J shed 4 bases, and the junction held 5 bases outside the gene matches. The CDR3 is 16 residues long. Libraries were prepared by immunoSEQ multiplex PCR; TCRdb keeps only in-frame clonotypes and omits some of them. The sample lists more than 300,000 clones, about 87% seen once, with about 10% in the top ten. The chain is built from TRBV6-1 and TRBJ2-2, with 11 positions matching TRBD2. The TCR sequence derives from a woman aged 30 to 39 with COVID-19, enrolled during active disease. Sequencing was performed on peripheral blood. The CDR3 sequence is CASSALAGGGTGELFF. The CDR3 DNA is TGTGCCAGCAGTGCTCTAGCGGGAGGCGGCACCGGGGAGCTGTTTTTT.